This is a list of T cell receptor beta chains from one sample in a study of blood T cell repertoires in COVID-19. Generated by immunoSEQ multiplex PCR, the TCRdb table keeps only in-frame clones and is missing some. The sample carries 230,000 or so clones, 86% recorded once. Sequenced sample: PBMCs or T cells enriched from blood (not recorded which). The receptors come from a woman aged 40 to 55 with acute COVID-19. Both conserved end residues are part of each CDR3. The D gene is left open where the match is weak. Clone size is shown for a subset of rows, as once, few, many or a class of expanded clone.

V: TRBV4-1
J: TRBJ1-1
size: once
D: .
CDR3: CASSLRREMNTEAFF
DNA: TGCGCCAGCAGCTTGCGACGGGAAATGAACACTGAAGCTTTCTTT

V: TRBV18
J: TRBJ2-3
size: .
D: .
CDR3: CASSPPIRGASDTQYF
DNA: TGTGCCAGCTCACCGCCTATTCGGGGGGCCTCAGATACGCAGTATTTT

V: TRBV2
J: TRBJ1-2
size: .
D: .
CDR3: CATTAPGVSGGYTF
DNA: TGTGCCACGACAGCCCCGGGAGTATCGGGAGGCTACACCTTC

V: TRBV11-3
J: TRBJ2-3
size: .
D: .
CDR3: CASSKTKDTQYF
DNA: TGTGCCAGCAGCAAAACAAAAGATACGCAGTATTTT

V: TRBV24-1
J: TRBJ2-2
size: .
D: TRBD1
CDR3: CATSDPRQGNTGELFF
DNA: TGTGCCACCAGTGATCCCCGACAGGGGAACACCGGGGAGCTGTTTTTT

V: TRBV11-2
J: TRBJ2-3
size: .
D: .
CDR3: CASSLDGGYTQYF
DNA: TGTGCCAGCAGCTTAGATGGGGGGTATACGCAGTATTTT

V: TRBV13
J: TRBJ1-2
size: .
D: TRBD1
CDR3: CASSLGGQDYGYTF
DNA: TGTGCCAGCAGCTTAGGAGGACAGGACTATGGCTACACCTTC

V: TRBV4-3
J: TRBJ1-1
size: .
D: .
CDR3: CASSQVGYRDFEAFF
DNA: TGCGCCAGCAGCCAAGTAGGATACCGGGACTTTGAAGCTTTCTTT

V: TRBV24-1
J: TRBJ1-1
size: .
D: .
CDR3: CATSTGEGLNTEAFF
DNA: TGTGCCACCAGTACCGGGGAGGGGTTGAACACTGAAGCTTTCTTT

V: TRBV5-1
J: TRBJ1-1
size: .
D: TRBD1
CDR3: CASSLAPTNRGTEAFF
DNA: TGCGCCAGCAGCTTGGCGCCTACCAACAGGGGAACTGAAGCTTTCTTT

V: TRBV6-5
J: TRBJ1-1
size: .
D: .
CDR3: CASSYEGTRMNTEAFF
DNA: TGTGCCAGCAGTTACGAGGGAACCCGAATGAACACTGAAGCTTTCTTT

V: TRBV18
J: TRBJ1-5
size: .
D: TRBD1
CDR3: CASSPDRDNNQPQHF
DNA: TGTGCCAGCTCCCCGGACAGGGACAACAATCAGCCCCAGCATTTT

V: TRBV7-2
J: TRBJ2-2
size: .
D: .
CDR3: CASSPRAGELFF
DNA: TGTGCCAGCAGCCCCAGGGCGGGGGAGCTGTTTTTT

V: TRBV9
J: TRBJ2-3
size: .
D: TRBD2
CDR3: CASSLGLADTQYF
DNA: TGTGCCAGCAGCCTCGGACTAGCAGATACGCAGTATTTT

V: TRBV18
J: TRBJ1-4
size: .
D: .
CDR3: CASRETATNEKLFF
DNA: TGTGCCAGCCGCGAGACAGCAACTAATGAAAAACTGTTTTTT

V: TRBV5-1
J: TRBJ1-4
size: once
D: TRBD1
CDR3: CASSGGQGFNEKLFF
DNA: TGCGCCAGCAGCGGAGGACAGGGATTCAATGAAAAACTGTTTTTT

V: TRBV11-2
J: TRBJ2-3
size: .
D: TRBD1
CDR3: CASSDGQGETDTQYF
DNA: TGTGCCAGCAGCGATGGACAGGGGGAGACAGATACGCAGTATTTT

V: TRBV29-1
J: TRBJ2-2
size: once
D: .
CDR3: CSVGQLAGTGELFF
DNA: TGCAGCGTTGGTCAGCTAGCTGGCACCGGGGAGCTGTTTTTT

V: TRBV15
J: TRBJ2-7
size: .
D: .
CDR3: CATSFGLALNYEQYF
DNA: TGTGCCACCAGCTTCGGGCTAGCCCTGAACTACGAGCAGTACTTC

V: TRBV6-5
J: TRBJ1-6
size: .
D: TRBD1
CDR3: CASSYRTGGSSPLHF
DNA: TGTGCCAGCAGTTACAGGACAGGGGGAAGTTCACCCCTCCACTTT

V: TRBV6-5
J: TRBJ1-3
size: few
D: .
CDR3: CASTQQADSGNTIYF
DNA: TGTGCCAGCACCCAACAGGCAGATTCTGGAAACACCATATATTTT

V: TRBV3-1/TRBV3-2
J: TRBJ1-2
size: .
D: TRBD1
CDR3: CASSPRDRGSYGYTF
DNA: TGTGCCAGCAGCCCGAGGGACAGGGGGTCCTATGGCTACACCTTC

V: TRBV5-8
J: TRBJ2-1
size: .
D: TRBD2
CDR3: CASGYGGGSSYNEQFF
DNA: TGTGCCAGCGGCTACGGCGGGGGGAGCTCCTACAATGAGCAGTTCTTC

V: TRBV5-5
J: TRBJ2-7
size: .
D: TRBD1
CDR3: CASSLLGTGGDEQYF
DNA: TGTGCCAGCAGCTTGTTGGGGACAGGGGGCGACGAGCAGTACTTC

V: TRBV27
J: TRBJ1-1
size: .
D: .
CDR3: CASSLSHPGLTEAFF
DNA: TGTGCCAGCAGTTTATCGCACCCAGGGCTAACTGAAGCTTTCTTT

V: TRBV24-1
J: TRBJ1-5
size: .
D: .
CDR3: CATSEDGGSNQPQHF
DNA: TGTGCCACCAGTGAGGACGGGGGTAGCAATCAGCCCCAGCATTTT

V: TRBV12-3/TRBV12-4
J: TRBJ1-1
size: .
D: .
CDR3: CASSLVESEAFF
DNA: TGTGCCAGCAGTTTAGTGGAGTCTGAAGCTTTCTTT

V: TRBV7-8
J: TRBJ1-2
size: .
D: .
CDR3: CASSASAGGSGYGYTF
DNA: TGTGCCAGCAGCGCATCCGCCGGGGGATCGGGGTATGGCTACACCTTC

V: TRBV20-1
J: TRBJ1-1
size: .
D: .
CDR3: CSASQGATEAFF
DNA: TGCAGTGCTAGTCAGGGCGCAACTGAAGCTTTCTTT

V: TRBV7-3
J: TRBJ2-6
size: few
D: TRBD1
CDR3: CASSLQGAAGANVLTF
DNA: TGTGCCAGCAGCCTCCAGGGGGCAGCTGGGGCCAACGTCCTGACTTTC

V: TRBV6-5
J: TRBJ1-2
size: .
D: .
CDR3: CASSIRSTGYGYTF
DNA: TGTGCCAGCAGTATCCGCTCGACAGGCTATGGCTACACCTTC

V: TRBV7-2
J: TRBJ2-1
size: few
D: TRBD1
CDR3: CASRTDRGSYNEQFF
DNA: TGTGCCAGCAGGACTGACAGGGGCTCCTACAATGAGCAGTTCTTC

V: TRBV11-2
J: TRBJ2-1
size: .
D: TRBD2
CDR3: CASSLVGSGGSYNEQFF
DNA: TGTGCCAGCAGCTTAGTAGGTAGCGGGGGGTCCTACAATGAGCAGTTCTTC

V: TRBV13
J: TRBJ2-1
size: .
D: TRBD2
CDR3: CASSVGGGANEQFF
DNA: TGTGCCAGCAGCGTCGGCGGGGGGGCCAATGAGCAGTTCTTC

V: TRBV24-1
J: TRBJ2-5
size: .
D: TRBD2
CDR3: CATSDLTSGGAETQYF
DNA: TGTGCCACCAGTGATTTGACTAGCGGGGGGGCAGAGACCCAGTACTTC

V: TRBV15
J: TRBJ1-1
size: few
D: .
CDR3: CATSRVQAGTKKAFF
DNA: TGTGCCACCAGCAGAGTTCAGGCTGGCACCAAAAAAGCTTTCTTT

V: TRBV27
J: TRBJ1-6
size: .
D: .
CDR3: CASSFLASLYNSPLHF
DNA: TGTGCCAGCAGTTTCCTCGCGTCCCTCTATAATTCACCCCTCCACTTT

V: TRBV19
J: TRBJ1-5
size: .
D: .
CDR3: CASSLSGGLRQPQHF
DNA: TGTGCCAGTAGCCTTTCCGGGGGGCTGCGGCAGCCCCAGCATTTT

V: TRBV5-4
J: TRBJ1-2
size: .
D: .
CDR3: CASSLGGLFYGYTF
DNA: TGTGCCAGCAGCTTGGGGGGCCTTTTCTATGGCTACACCTTC

V: TRBV19
J: TRBJ2-3
size: .
D: .
CDR3: CASSVPGGTDTQYF
DNA: TGTGCCAGTAGTGTCCCAGGGGGCACAGATACGCAGTATTTT

V: TRBV18
J: TRBJ1-3
size: .
D: TRBD1
CDR3: CASSPLDRSSSGNTIYF
DNA: TGTGCCAGCTCACCACTGGACAGGTCAAGCTCTGGAAACACCATATATTTT

V: TRBV3-1/TRBV3-2
J: TRBJ1-2
size: .
D: TRBD1
CDR3: CASSQDRGQVGYTF
DNA: TGTGCCAGCAGCCAGGACAGGGGGCAGGTTGGCTACACCTTC

V: TRBV28
J: TRBJ1-6
size: .
D: TRBD1
CDR3: CASSPGTAYSPLHF
DNA: TGTGCCAGCAGTCCTGGGACAGCATATTCACCCCTCCACTTT

V: TRBV2
J: TRBJ2-7
size: .
D: .
CDR3: CASSELGGLLEQYF
DNA: TGTGCCAGCAGTGAATTGGGGGGGCTTCTCGAGCAGTACTTC

V: TRBV20-1
J: TRBJ1-5
size: .
D: .
CDR3: CSASRQGIDQPQHF
DNA: TGCAGTGCTAGTCGGCAGGGAATAGATCAGCCCCAGCATTTT

V: TRBV5-4
J: TRBJ1-1
size: once
D: TRBD1
CDR3: CASSSPIRQGETEAFF
DNA: TGTGCCAGCAGCTCGCCGATAAGACAGGGGGAGACTGAAGCTTTCTTT

V: TRBV11-2
J: TRBJ2-2
size: .
D: .
CDR3: CASSRTVTGELFF
DNA: TGTGCCAGCAGCCGGACAGTCACCGGGGAGCTGTTTTTT

V: TRBV7-2
J: TRBJ2-3
size: .
D: .
CDR3: CASSLSVSADTQYF
DNA: TGTGCCAGCAGCTTATCAGTTTCCGCAGATACGCAGTATTTT

V: TRBV19
J: TRBJ1-4
size: .
D: TRBD1
CDR3: CASSVTWTGSNEKLFF
DNA: TGTGCCAGTAGTGTTACTTGGACAGGGTCTAATGAAAAACTGTTTTTT

V: TRBV14
J: TRBJ1-2
size: .
D: TRBD1
CDR3: CASSARTGRFHGYTF
DNA: TGTGCCAGCAGCGCCCGGACAGGTCGATTCCATGGCTACACCTTC

V: TRBV6-5
J: TRBJ1-1
size: .
D: .
CDR3: CASSLSENTEAFF
DNA: TGTGCCAGCAGCCTCTCAGAGAACACTGAAGCTTTCTTT

V: TRBV7-3
J: TRBJ2-5
size: few
D: TRBD1
CDR3: CASSSGQGGQETQYF
DNA: TGTGCCAGCAGCTCGGGACAGGGGGGTCAAGAGACCCAGTACTTC

V: TRBV14
J: TRBJ2-3
size: .
D: TRBD2
CDR3: CASSWGGRTDTQYF
DNA: TGTGCCAGCAGCTGGGGAGGGCGCACAGATACGCAGTATTTT